This T cell receptor (beta chain) was found in a study of PD-L1 blockade in urothelial cancer. Data came from immunoSEQ multiplex PCR; TCRdb stores just in-frame clones and leaves some out. The table records 30,000 to 40,000 clones, 80% to 95% of them present only once. CDR3 length equals 16 residues. The ends were cut back, 4 bases at V and 2 bases at J, with 17 bases in the middle. Per the germline V gene, CDR1 is MDHEN and CDR2 is SYDVKM. The chain recombines TRBV28 with TRBJ2-5, with D maybe TRBD1 (5 bases). The TCR sequence derives from a man between 65 and 85 years old with urothelial cancer. The material sequenced was PBMCs, taken around atezolizumab (anti-PD-L1) treatment. CDR3 DNA: TGTGCCAGCAGTTCTCCCGCGACAGTTCTTCAAGAGACCCAGTACTTC. Residues: CASSSPATVLQETQYF.